The 3 T cell receptor beta chains in this list originate from one sample, sequenced in a study of T cell responses to AZD1222 COVID-19 vaccine (dated by TCRdb to the early 2020s). The library was produced with the immunoSEQ multiplex PCR assay. Not all clones reach the TCRdb copy of this immuneACCESS table, which keeps in-frame sequences only. Checked studies attribute under half of the gap to unresolved V genes and leave the rest unexplained. The sample includes some 150,000 clones, with approximately 86% observed a single time. Under 3.5% of the sample goes to the ten largest clones. Interpreted using the paper, the time point label stands for: baseline before first vaccination. Source: peripheral blood, taken on day 0 of AZD1222 vaccination. The receptors were gathered from an adult in good health.

The CDR3 reads CAHPPGAKNEQFF. As DNA, the CDR3 is TGTGCCCACCCCCCAGGGGCCAAGAATGAGCAGTTCTTC. This rearrangement joins TRBV5-8 to TRBJ2-1; D possibly corresponds to TRBD1 (6 bases). The CDR3 spans 13 residues. CDR1 and CDR2 (germline): SGHTS, YDEGEE. V lost 10 bases to trimming and J lost 7 bases, with 18 bases between them.

The V gene is TRBV4-2, the J gene TRBJ2-7; D unresolved. Germline V gene sequence: CDR1 LGHNA, CDR2 YNFKEQ. Between the trimmed V and J ends, which lost 2 bases and 0 bases, there was a span of 8 bases. CDR3 length equals 14 residues. The CDR3 sequence is CASSQQVDSYEQYF. In DNA, the CDR3 is TGTGCCAGCAGCCAACAGGTAGACTCCTACGAGCAGTACTTC.

This clone has a handful of counts. This sequence joins TRBV7-6 and TRBJ1-1, with D possibly TRBD1 on 6 matching bases. The CDR3 contains 14 residues. V was trimmed by 5 bases and J by 1 base, leaving 11 bases between them. CDR1 is SGHVS and CDR2 is FNYEAQ in the germline V gene. The CDR3 region has the DNA TGTGCCAGCAGCCGGGGGGGCTGGAACACTGAAGCTTTCTTT. It translates to CASSRGGWNTEAFF.